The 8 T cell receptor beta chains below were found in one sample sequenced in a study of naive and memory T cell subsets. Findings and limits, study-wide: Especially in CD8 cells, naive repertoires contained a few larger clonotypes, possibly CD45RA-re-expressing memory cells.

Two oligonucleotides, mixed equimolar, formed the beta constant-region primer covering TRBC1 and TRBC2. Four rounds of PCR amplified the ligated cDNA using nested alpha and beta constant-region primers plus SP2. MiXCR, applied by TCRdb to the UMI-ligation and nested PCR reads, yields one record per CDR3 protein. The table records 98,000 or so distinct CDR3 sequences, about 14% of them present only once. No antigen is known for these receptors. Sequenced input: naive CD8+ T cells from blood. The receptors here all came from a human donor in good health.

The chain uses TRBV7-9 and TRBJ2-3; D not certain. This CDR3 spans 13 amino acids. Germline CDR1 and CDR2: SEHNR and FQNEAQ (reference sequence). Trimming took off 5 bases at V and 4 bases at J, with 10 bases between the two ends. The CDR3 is CASSQASPDTQYF. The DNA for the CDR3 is TGTGCCAGCAGCCAAGCTTCGCCAGATACGCAGTATTTT.

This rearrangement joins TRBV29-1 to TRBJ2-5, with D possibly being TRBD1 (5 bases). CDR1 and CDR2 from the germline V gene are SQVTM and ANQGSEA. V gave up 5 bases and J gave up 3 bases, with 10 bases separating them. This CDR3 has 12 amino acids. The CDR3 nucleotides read TGCAGCGTTTTGGGGCGCGAAGAGACCCAGTACTTC. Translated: CSVLGREETQYF. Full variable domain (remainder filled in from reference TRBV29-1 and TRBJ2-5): SAVISQKPSRDICQRGTSLTIQCQVDSQVTMMFWYRQQPGQSLTLIATANQGSEATYESGFVIDKFPISRPNLTFSTLTVSNMSPEDSSIYLCSVLGREETQYFGPGTRLLVL.

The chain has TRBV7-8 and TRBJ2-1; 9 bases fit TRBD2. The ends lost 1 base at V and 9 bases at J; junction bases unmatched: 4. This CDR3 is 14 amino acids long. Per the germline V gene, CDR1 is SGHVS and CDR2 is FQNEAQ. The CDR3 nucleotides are TGTGCCAGCAGCTTAGGCGGGGGGGGACCTGAGCAGTTCTTC. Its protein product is CASSLGGGGPEQFF.

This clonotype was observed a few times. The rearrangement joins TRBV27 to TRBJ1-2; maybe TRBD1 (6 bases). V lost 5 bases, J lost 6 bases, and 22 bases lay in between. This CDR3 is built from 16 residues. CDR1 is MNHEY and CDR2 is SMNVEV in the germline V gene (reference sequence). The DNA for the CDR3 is TGTGCCAGCAGTCAACACTCGTGGCAGGGGTCCGATGGCTACACCTTC. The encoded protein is CASSQHSWQGSDGYTF.

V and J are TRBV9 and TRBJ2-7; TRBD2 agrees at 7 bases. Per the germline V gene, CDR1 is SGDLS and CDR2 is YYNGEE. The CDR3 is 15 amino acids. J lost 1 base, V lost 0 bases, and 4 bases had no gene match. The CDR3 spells CASSVGGSRSYEQYF. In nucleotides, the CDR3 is TGTGCCAGCAGCGTAGGCGGGAGCCGTTCCTACGAGCAGTACTTC.

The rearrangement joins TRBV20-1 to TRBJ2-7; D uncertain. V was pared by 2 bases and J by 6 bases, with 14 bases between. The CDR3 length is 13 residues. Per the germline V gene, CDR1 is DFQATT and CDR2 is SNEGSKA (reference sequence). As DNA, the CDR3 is TGCAGTGCTAGACTATGGGCAATCCCCGAGCAGTACTTC. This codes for CSARLWAIPEQYF.

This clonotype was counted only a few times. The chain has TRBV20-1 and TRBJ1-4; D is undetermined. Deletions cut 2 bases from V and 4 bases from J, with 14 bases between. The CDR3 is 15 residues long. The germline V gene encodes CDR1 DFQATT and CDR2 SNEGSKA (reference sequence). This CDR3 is CSARTTASINEKLFF. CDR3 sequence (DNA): TGCAGTGCTAGAACAACAGCGTCTATTAATGAAAAACTGTTTTTT.

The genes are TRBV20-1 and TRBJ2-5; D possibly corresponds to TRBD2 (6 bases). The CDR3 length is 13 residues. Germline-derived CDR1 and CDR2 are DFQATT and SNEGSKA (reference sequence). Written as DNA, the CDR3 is TGCAGGATAGCGGCACGGGGCCAAGAGACCCAGTACTTC. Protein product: CRIAARGQETQYF.